The 17 T cell receptor beta chains listed next were all sequenced from one sample in a study of blood T cell repertoires in COVID-19. Data came from immunoSEQ multiplex PCR; TCRdb stores just in-frame clones and leaves some out. The sample has some 200,000 clones; approximately 83% are singletons. Sequencing used peripheral blood. These receptors all come from a woman in her 30s with COVID-19, enrolled during active disease.

The chain combines TRBV30 with TRBJ1-5, with 7 bases that match TRBD1. CDR1 is GTSNPN and CDR2 is SVGIG in the germline V gene (reference sequence). Unmatched junction bases numbered 8, after V lost 0 bases and J lost 9 bases. The CDR3 is made up of 14 amino acids. CDR3 region: CAWSVVQGDGPQHF. The CDR3 DNA reads as TGTGCCTGGAGTGTCGTTCAGGGGGACGGGCCCCAGCATTTT.

The chain has TRBV28 and TRBJ1-2, with a possible D match to TRBD1 (6 bases). The CDR3 contains 13 residues. CDR1 is MDHEN, CDR2 SYDVKM, per germline. The V and J ends lost 7 bases and 4 bases respectively, with 13 bases between them. The CDR3 DNA reads as TGTGCCAGCATCGGGGGGCGGGGCTATGGCTACACCTTC. The encoded protein is CASIGGRGYGYTF.

This clone was counted many times. J is TRBJ1-5 and V is TRBV18; D possibly corresponds to TRBD1 (6 bases). The germline V and J ends were trimmed by 6 bases and 1 base, with 13 bases remaining between them. This CDR3 region has 15 residues. In germline, CDR1 is KGHSH, CDR2 LQKENI. In DNA form, the CDR3 reads TGTGCCAGCTCGGGCGGACAGACGAGCAATCAGCCCCAGCATTTT. Translation gives CASSGGQTSNQPQHF.

The genes are TRBV6-2 or TRBV6-3 and TRBJ2-2; no firm D call. This CDR3 is built from 16 residues. The germline gives CDR1 MNHEY, CDR2 SVGEGT. V was trimmed by 2 bases and J by 0 bases, leaving 10 bases between them. The CDR3 region is CASSYGPGSNTGELFF. CDR3 DNA: TGTGCCAGCAGTTACGGTCCAGGATCGAACACCGGGGAGCTGTTTTTT.

The rearrangement links TRBV5-6 to TRBJ2-2, with 10 bases fitting TRBD2. CDR1 and CDR2 from the germline V gene are SGHDT and YYEEEE. With 0 bases clipped from V and 0 bases from J, the junction kept 2 bases outside the gene matches. The CDR3 loop spans 17 amino acids. The chain's CDR3 is CASSLELAGPNTGELFF. CDR3 in DNA: TGTGCCAGCAGCTTGGAACTAGCGGGGCCGAACACCGGGGAGCTGTTTTTT.

The V gene is TRBV5-4, the J gene TRBJ2-7, with D perhaps matching TRBD1 (6 bases). This CDR3 region has 16 residues. The ends were cut back, 0 bases at V and 0 bases at J, with 13 bases in the middle. In germline, CDR1 is SGHNT, CDR2 YYREEE (reference sequence). The CDR3 loop is CASSLGGGYSSYEQYF. The CDR3 DNA sequence: TGTGCCAGCAGCTTGGGAGGGGGTTATAGCTCCTACGAGCAGTACTTC.

The chain recombines TRBV19 with TRBJ1-2; D is undetermined. V gave up 1 base and J gave up 2 bases, with 5 bases separating them. Germline lookup yields CDR1 LNHDA and CDR2 SQIVND (reference sequence). The CDR3 contains 13 residues. CDR3 in amino acids: CASSIVRNYGYTF. The CDR3 region has the DNA TGTGCCAGTAGTATAGTCAGAAACTATGGCTACACCTTC.

This chain uses TRBV3-1 (or the pseudogene TRBV3-2) with TRBJ2-2, with 8 bases matching TRBD2. The CDR3 is made up of 19 amino acids. CDR1 and CDR2 from the germline V gene are LGHDT and YNNKEL (reference sequence). The V gene end was trimmed by 1 base and the J gene end by 0 bases; junction bases not matched to a gene: 10. The CDR3: CASSQGGGLTSANTGELFF. As DNA, the CDR3 is TGTGCCAGCAGCCAAGGCGGGGGGTTGACTAGCGCGAACACCGGGGAGCTGTTTTTT.

The V gene is TRBV3-1 (or the pseudogene TRBV3-2), the J gene TRBJ2-5, with a tentative D call TRBD1 (6 bases). Germline CDR1 reads LGHDT; CDR2 reads YNNKEL (reference sequence). Trimming removed 2 bases from V and 5 bases from J, with 12 bases in between. There are 14 residues in the CDR3. DNA of the CDR3: TGTGCCAGCAGCCAAAAACAGGGTTTCGAGACCCAGTACTTC. Translation gives CASSQKQGFETQYF.

This chain joins TRBV27 and TRBJ2-7, with 8 bases lining up with TRBD2. CDR1 is MNHEY and CDR2 is SMNVEV in the germline V gene (reference sequence). CDR3 size: 14 residues. Losses at the gene ends were 6 bases for V and 4 bases for J; bases not matched to a gene: 8. CDR3 loop: CASSPGRGPYEQYF. The DNA for the CDR3 is TGTGCCAGCAGCCCCGGGAGGGGCCCGTACGAGCAGTACTTC.

This rearrangement joins TRBV7-8 to TRBJ1-2, with D possibly TRBD1 on 5 matching bases. Per germline, CDR1 SGHVS and CDR2 FQNEAQ. Trimming shortened V by 2 bases and J by 4 bases, and 14 bases separated the two germline ends. The CDR3 is 15 residues long. As DNA, the CDR3 is TGTGCCAGCAGCTTAAAGACAGCAATGACCTATGGCTACACCTTC. Translated, it gives CASSLKTAMTYGYTF. The variable domain in full, completed from reference TRBV7-8 and TRBJ1-2, reads GAGVSQSPRYKVAKRGQDVALRCDPISGHVSLFWYQQALGQGPEFLTYFQNEAQLDKSGLPSDRFFAERPEGSVSTLKIQRTQQEDSAVYLCASSLKTAMTYGYTFGSGTRLTVV.

This chain connects TRBV6-2 or TRBV6-3 to TRBJ2-7; tentatively, D is TRBD1 (5 bases). The CDR3 length is 15 residues. Trimming took off 2 bases at V and 3 bases at J, with 14 bases between the two ends. CDR1 MNHEY and CDR2 SVGEGT come from the germline V gene. The CDR3 region has the DNA TGTGCCAGCAGTTACGTCCAACAGGCCAGCTACGAGCAGTACTTC. This encodes CASSYVQQASYEQYF.

The chain couples TRBV6-2 or TRBV6-3 to TRBJ2-3, with a weak D call TRBD2 (6 bases). The germline CDR1 and CDR2 sequences are MNHEY and SVGEGT. V lost 5 bases to trimming and J lost 0 bases, with 18 bases between them. The CDR3 contains 17 residues. The CDR3 bases are TGTGCCAGCAGTACGGAAGGACGGGGGACTAGCACAGATACGCAGTATTTT. Its protein product is CASSTEGRGTSTDTQYF.

The chain has TRBV19 and TRBJ2-2; 8 nucleotides agree with TRBD1. This CDR3 is 16 amino acids long. Trimming at V came to 4 bases and at J to 7 bases, leaving 11 bases not matched to a gene. CDR1 LNHDA and CDR2 SQIVND come from the germline V gene (reference sequence). As DNA, the CDR3 is TGTGCCAGTAGTAAGCACCGGGACAGGCCTATCGGGGAGCTGTTTTTT. It yields the protein CASSKHRDRPIGELFF.

In DNA, the CDR3 is TGCGCCAGCAGCTTGGTGACAGGGGGCGGTCAGTGGGCTTTCTTT. Encoded protein: CASSLVTGGGQWAFF. The V gene is TRBV5-1, the J gene TRBJ1-1; 10 positions match TRBD1. After removal of 0 bases from V and 11 bases from J, the junction contained 10 bases not matched to a gene. CDR1 is SGHRS, CDR2 YFSETQ, per germline. This CDR3 is built from 15 residues.

DNA of the CDR3: TGTGCCAGCAGTGGTGGGCTACTCGTCTACAATGAGCAGTTCTTC. Translation gives CASSGGLLVYNEQFF. This chain links TRBV2 with TRBJ2-1; D is undetermined. Germline V gene sequence: CDR1 SNHLY, CDR2 FYNNEI. Trimming pared 4 bases from V and 3 bases from J, leaving 13 bases between. CDR3 size: 15 residues.

This chain connects TRBV19 to TRBJ1-2; 7 bases are a match to TRBD1. The CDR3 covers 15 residues. Germline CDR1 is LNHDA and CDR2 is SQIVND (reference sequence). Trimming removed 7 bases from V and 1 base from J; junction bases left unmatched: 9. This CDR3 is CASTIGDSINYGYTF. The DNA of the CDR3 is TGTGCCAGTACCATTGGGGACAGCATTAACTATGGCTACACCTTC.